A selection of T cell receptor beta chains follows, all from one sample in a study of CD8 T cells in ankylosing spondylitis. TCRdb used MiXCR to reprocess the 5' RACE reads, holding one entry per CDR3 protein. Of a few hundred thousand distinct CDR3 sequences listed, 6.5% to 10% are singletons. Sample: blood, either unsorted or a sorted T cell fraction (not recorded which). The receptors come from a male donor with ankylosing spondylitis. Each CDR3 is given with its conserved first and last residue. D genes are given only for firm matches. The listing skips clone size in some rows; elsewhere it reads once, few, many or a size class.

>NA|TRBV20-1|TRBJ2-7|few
CSARDTQAHSYEQYF
TGCAGTGCTAGAGATACGCAGGCCCACTCCTACGAGCAGTACTTC
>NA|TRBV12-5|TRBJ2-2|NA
CASGLTTANTGELFF
TGTGCTAGTGGTTTGACAACCGCGAACACCGGGGAGCTGTTTTTT
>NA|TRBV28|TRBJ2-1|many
CASSSGRVDGFF
TGTGCCAGCAGTTCCGGCCGCGTAGACGGGTTCTTC
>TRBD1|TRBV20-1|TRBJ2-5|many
CSAFGQGEGETQYF
TGCAGTGCTTTCGGACAGGGGGAAGGGGAGACCCAGTACTTC
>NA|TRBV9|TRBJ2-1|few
CASSGTVRDEQFF
TGTGCCAGCAGCGGGACAGTTAGGGATGAGCAGTTCTTC
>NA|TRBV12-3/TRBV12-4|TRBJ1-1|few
CASSWSGQMNTEAFF
TGTGCCAGCAGTTGGTCGGGCCAGATGAACACTGAAGCTTTCTTT
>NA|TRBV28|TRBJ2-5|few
CASSSLLTQGETQYF
TGTGCCAGCAGTTCACTCTTGACTCAAGGGGAGACCCAGTACTTC
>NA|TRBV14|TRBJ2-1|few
CASSHSRGRTRYTYNEQFF
TGTGCCAGCAGCCACTCCCGGGGGCGGACCCGCTATACCTACAATGAGCAGTTCTTC
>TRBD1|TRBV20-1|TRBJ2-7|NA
CSARRMTGDYEQYF
TGCAGTGCTAGGAGGATGACAGGGGACTACGAGCAGTACTTC
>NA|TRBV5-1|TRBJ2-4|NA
CASSGGWSGNIQYF
TGCGCCAGCAGCGGCGGATGGTCGGGAAACATTCAGTACTTC
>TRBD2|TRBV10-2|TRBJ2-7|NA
CASSDTGGSSSSYEQYF
TGCGCCAGCAGTGATACGGGAGGGAGCTCGAGCTCCTACGAGCAGTACTTC
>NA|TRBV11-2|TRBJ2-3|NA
CASSSRDRYFTDTQYF
TGTGCCAGCAGCTCCCGGGACCGCTACTTCACAGATACGCAGTATTTT
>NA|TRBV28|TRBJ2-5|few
CASSFVSRAQYF
TGTGCCAGCAGTTTTGTTTCAAGGGCCCAGTACTTC
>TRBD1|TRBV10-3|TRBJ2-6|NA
CAISTRDRGASGANVLTF
TGTGCCATCAGTACCCGGGACAGGGGGGCCTCTGGGGCCAACGTCCTGACTTTC
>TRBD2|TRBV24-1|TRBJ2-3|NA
CATSDRREGPDTQYF
TGTGCCACCAGTGATCGGCGGGAGGGCCCCGATACGCAGTATTTT
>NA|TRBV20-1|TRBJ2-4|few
CSARPPGQDLTKNIQYF
TGCAGTGCTAGACCTCCTGGGCAAGATCTAACCAAAAACATTCAGTACTTC
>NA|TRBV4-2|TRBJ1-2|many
CASSQDPDTLYGYTF
TGTGCCAGCAGCCAAGATCCAGACACTCTCTATGGCTACACCTTC
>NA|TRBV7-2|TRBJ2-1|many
CASSLALGGNEQFF
TGTGCCAGCAGCTTAGCGCTAGGGGGGAATGAGCAGTTCTTC
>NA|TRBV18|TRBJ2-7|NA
CASSPDPNYEQYF
TGTGCCAGCTCCCCCGATCCCAACTACGAGCAGTACTTC
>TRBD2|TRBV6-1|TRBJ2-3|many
CASRRGRVTDTQYF
TGTGCCAGCCGGCGCGGGAGGGTCACAGATACGCAGTATTTT
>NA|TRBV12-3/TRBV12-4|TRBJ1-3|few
CASHVGNTIYF
TGTGCCAGCCATGTTGGAAACACCATATATTTT
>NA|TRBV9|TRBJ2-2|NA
CASSPPVGELFF
TGTGCCAGCAGCCCACCCGTCGGGGAGCTGTTTTTT
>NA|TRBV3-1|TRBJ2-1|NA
CASSQVVREQFF
TGTGCCAGCAGCCAGGTAGTACGTGAGCAGTTCTTC